What follows are 28 T cell receptor beta chains derived from one specimen sequenced in a study of graft-versus-host responses after intestinal transplantation. For these receptors, no antigen is known. Assay used: immunoSEQ multiplex PCR; TCRdb lists only in-frame clones, some missing. This sample has about 130,000 clones, with 92% found just once. The specimen comprised unstimulated CD4+ T cells sorted from spleen or lymph node cells, sampled before intestinal transplant. These receptors came from a human donor who received an intestinal transplant.

The chain uses TRBV9 and TRBJ2-7; the D is unclear. Trimming pared 4 bases from V and 3 bases from J, leaving 11 bases between. CDR3 length equals 13 residues. Germline loops: CDR1 SGDLS, CDR2 YYNGEE. Here the CDR3 DNA reads TGTGCCAGCAGCTCCACGCCATTCTACGAGCAGTACTTC. This gives the protein CASSSTPFYEQYF.

This clone was found once. Here the CDR3 reads CASSTLGDSNNEQFF. In nucleotides, the CDR3 is TGTGCCAGCTCTACGCTAGGGGATTCGAACAATGAGCAGTTCTTC. The rearrangement joins TRBV9 to TRBJ2-1, with TRBD1 as a possible D gene (5 bases). Germline assignment: CDR1 SGDLS and CDR2 YYNGEE. This CDR3 region has 15 residues. The V gene lost 7 bases and the J gene lost 5 bases, with 19 bases spanning the gap.

The genes are TRBV7-9 and TRBJ2-1, with D unresolved. Trimming stripped 5 bases from V and 1 base from J, with 12 bases between. From germline, CDR1 is SEHNR and CDR2 FQNEAQ (reference sequence). This CDR3 is 15 amino acids long. The CDR3, as DNA: TGTGCCAGCAGCCCCCAATCGATATCCTACAATGAGCAGTTCTTC. The encoded protein is CASSPQSISYNEQFF.

The gene calls are TRBV18 and TRBJ2-7, with D unresolved. Germline V gene data show CDR1 as KGHSH and CDR2 as LQKENI. The CDR3 is 13 amino acids. This CDR3 is CASSPALDGEIGV. The CDR3 region has the DNA TGTGCCAGCTCACCGGCTCTGGACGGAGAGATTGGGGTC.

In this sample, this clone turned up once. The rearrangement links TRBV27 to TRBJ2-1; 8 bases are a match to TRBD2. This CDR3 region has 14 residues. V gave up 1 base and J gave up 7 bases; unmatched junction bases: 3. Germline-derived CDR1 and CDR2 are MNHEY and SMNVEV (reference sequence). As DNA, the CDR3 is TGTGCCAGCAGTTTATTAGCGGGACCAAATGAGCAGTTCTTC. Amino acids: CASSLLAGPNEQFF.

This rearrangement joins TRBV6-1 to TRBJ1-1; D gene ambiguous. Trimming left V 4 bases short and J 5 bases short, with 11 bases between. Germline V gives CDR1 MNHNS, CDR2 SASEGT. This CDR3 comprises 13 residues. This CDR3 is CASSGRLVTEAFF. The CDR3 DNA sequence: TGTGCCAGCAGTGGCCGGTTGGTAACTGAAGCTTTCTTT.

The chain couples TRBV19 to TRBJ2-7; D gene unclear. With 4 bases removed from V and 0 bases from J, the gap between germline ends came to 10 bases. The CDR3 is made up of 14 amino acids. The germline V gene encodes CDR1 LNHDA and CDR2 SQIVND (reference sequence). CDR3 region: CASSTSVSSYEQYF. CDR3 sequence (DNA): TGTGCCAGTAGTACCTCAGTAAGCTCCTACGAGCAGTACTTC. Drawing the rest from reference TRBV19 and TRBJ2-7, the complete variable domain is DGGITQSPKYLFRKEGQNVTLSCEQNLNHDAMYWYRQDPGQGLRLIYYSQIVNDFQKGDIAEGYSVSREKKESFPLTVTSAQKNPTAFYLCASSTSVSSYEQYFGPGTRLTVT.

The chain joins TRBV19 to TRBJ2-7; 10 nucleotides match TRBD2. The CDR3 contains 15 residues. With 3 bases clipped from V and 1 base from J, the junction kept 3 bases outside the gene matches. Germline V gene lookup returns CDR1 LNHDA and CDR2 SQIVND (reference sequence). The CDR3 spells CASSMMTSGSYEQYF. For the CDR3, the DNA is TGTGCCAGTAGTATGATGACTAGCGGGTCCTACGAGCAGTACTTC.

This chain joins TRBV7-9 and TRBJ1-2, with D unresolved. Trimming left V 8 bases short and J 3 bases short, with 13 bases between. CDR3 size: 13 residues. Germline values: CDR1 SEHNR, CDR2 FQNEAQ (reference sequence). CDR3 nucleotide sequence: TGTGCCAGCTACGGGCAGTCGGACTATGGCTACACCTTC. Its translation: CASYGQSDYGYTF. The full variable domain, in which reference TRBV7-9 and TRBJ1-2 provide the parts outside the CDR3, is DTGVSQNPRHKITKRGQNVTFRCDPISEHNRLYWYRQTLGQGPEFLTYFQNEAQLEKSRLLSDRFSAERPKGSFSTLEIQRTEQGDSAMYLCASYGQSDYGYTFGSGTRLTVV.

V is TRBV27 and J is TRBJ2-7; TRBD1 aligns across 7 bases. This CDR3 region has 15 residues. The germline V gene has CDR1 MNHEY and CDR2 SMNVEV (reference sequence). J lost 2 bases, V lost 6 bases, and 10 bases had no gene match. CDR3 nucleotide sequence: TGTGCCAGCAGCAAAATCCGGGACAGAGCCTACGAGCAGTACTTC. Protein product: CASSKIRDRAYEQYF.

This chain links TRBV7-9 with TRBJ2-1; no reliable D call. CDR1 is SEHNR, CDR2 FQNEAQ, per germline (reference sequence). V shed 5 bases and J shed 0 bases, with 17 bases lying between them. The CDR3 extends over 17 amino acids. The CDR3 DNA reads TGTGCCAGCAGCCCGTCCGGCGGTGTTATCTCCTACAATGAGCAGTTCTTC. Protein product: CASSPSGGVISYNEQFF.

The chain carries TRBV6-1 and TRBJ1-2; D might be TRBD1 (5 bases). Germline CDR1 MNHNS, CDR2 SASEGT. Trimming pared 2 bases from V and 4 bases from J, leaving 8 bases between. There are 13 residues in the CDR3. The CDR3 DNA follows: TGTGCCAGCAGTGAAACAGGTAGCTATGGCTACACCTTC. This sequence encodes CASSETGSYGYTF.

The J gene is TRBJ2-7, the V gene TRBV29-1, with TRBD1 matching over 9 bases. The CDR3 consists of 14 residues. Germline V gene data show CDR1 as SQVTM and CDR2 as ANQGSEA. V lost 4 bases and J lost 2; bases outside the gene matches: 6. The CDR3 region is CSVGGQGRTYEQYF. DNA for the CDR3: TGCAGCGTTGGGGGACAGGGTCGAACCTACGAGCAGTACTTC.

The chain employs TRBV10-3 and TRBJ2-2; TRBD1 agrees at 10 bases. Germline V CDR1 and CDR2: ENHRY, SYGVKD. The CDR3 spans 16 residues. V gave up 0 bases and J gave up 5 bases; unmatched junction bases: 3. The DNA for the CDR3 is TGTGCCATCAGTGAGTCGGGACAGGGGCGAACCGGGGAGCTGTTTTTT. This sequence encodes CAISESGQGRTGELFF.

This clone appeared a single time. The genes are TRBV7-6 and TRBJ1-3; D is ambiguous. Trimming left V 2 bases short and J 4 bases short, with 15 bases between. The CDR3 sequence is 16 residues long. Looked up from germline, CDR1 is SGHVS and CDR2 is FNYEAQ. CDR3 region: CASSLKSSSLGNTIYF. As DNA, the CDR3 is TGTGCCAGCAGCTTAAAATCTTCCTCTCTCGGAAACACCATATATTTT. Full variable domain (rest looked up from reference TRBV7-6 and TRBJ1-3): GAGVSQSPRYKVTKRGQDVALRCDPISGHVSLYWYRQALGQGPEFLTYFNYEAQQDKSGLPNDRFSAERPEGSISTLTIQRTEQRDSAMYRCASSLKSSSLGNTIYFGEGSWLTVV.

The rearrangement joins TRBV18 to TRBJ2-7, with 13 bases that match TRBD2. The CDR3 totals 18 residues. Germline-derived CDR1 and CDR2 are KGHSH and LQKENI. J lost 7 bases, V lost 3 bases, and 15 bases had no gene match. CDR3 coding DNA: TGTGCCAGCTCACCCCTCCCGGTAGGGACTAGCGGGACGGAGGAGCAGTACTTC. This gives the protein CASSPLPVGTSGTEEQYF.

The chain recombines TRBV28 with TRBJ2-7; 9 bases are a match to TRBD1. Trimming removed 5 bases from V and 7 bases from J; junction bases left unmatched: 9. This CDR3 has 14 amino acids. Germline V gene lookup returns CDR1 MDHEN and CDR2 SYDVKM. The CDR3 is CASSPRDRVGEQYF. The CDR3 nucleotides are TGTGCCAGCAGTCCCCGGGACAGGGTTGGTGAGCAGTACTTC.

V usage is TRBV27 and J usage is TRBJ2-7, with TRBD2 identical over 11 bases. The CDR3 consists of 16 residues. From germline, CDR1 is MNHEY and CDR2 SMNVEV (reference sequence). V was pared by 6 bases and J by 2 bases, with 9 bases of the junction left unmatched. CDR3 coding DNA: TGTGCCAGCAGCAGGGATCCTAGCGGGAGGACCTACGAGCAGTACTTC. It yields the protein CASSRDPSGRTYEQYF.

This chain connects TRBV7-9 to TRBJ1-1; TRBD1 matches 7 bases. CDR3 length: 15 amino acids. J gave up 1 base and V 4 bases, and 6 bases lay outside the gene matches. Germline V lookup: CDR1 SEHNR, CDR2 FQNEAQ (reference sequence). The CDR3 DNA is TGTGCCAGCAGCTCAACGGACAGGCCGAACACTGAAGCTTTCTTT. It encodes CASSSTDRPNTEAFF. Looking up the rest from reference TRBV7-9 and TRBJ1-1 gives the full variable domain: DTGVSQNPRHKITKRGQNVTFRCDPISEHNRLYWYRQTLGQGPEFLTYFQNEAQLEKSRLLSDRFSAERPKGSFSTLEIQRTEQGDSAMYLCASSSTDRPNTEAFFGQGTRLTVV.

This clone was found once. The rearrangement uses TRBV9 and TRBJ1-1; 7 positions match TRBD1. The V gene's germline CDR1 is SGDLS and CDR2 YYNGEE. This CDR3 is 13 amino acids long. The J segment lost 7 bases and the V segment lost 0 bases, leaving 3 bases of the junction unmatched. For the CDR3, the DNA is TGTGCCAGCAGCGTAGGACAGGGAGGTGAAGCTTTCTTT. Protein product: CASSVGQGGEAFF. Full variable domain (rest looked up from reference TRBV9 and TRBJ1-1): DSGVTQTPKHLITATGQRVTLRCSPRSGDLSVYWYQQSLDQGLQFLIQYYNGEERAKGNILERFSAQQFPDLHSELNLSSLELGDSALYFCASSVGQGGEAFFGQGTRLTVV.

The CDR3 region is CASVISPPGTQYF. CDR3 nucleotides: TGTGCCAGCGTTATTTCCCCACCCGGTACGCAGTATTTT. The chain employs TRBV2 and TRBJ2-3; no clear D. The CDR3 length is 13 residues. Germline CDR1 reads SNHLY; CDR2 reads FYNNEI. V lost 8 bases and J 8 bases, leaving 17 bases between the germline ends.

The gene calls are TRBV18 and TRBJ1-1; unclear D gene. The CDR3 has 12 residues. Trimming removed 6 bases from V and 11 bases from J, with 16 bases in between. The V gene's germline CDR1 is KGHSH and CDR2 LQKENI. The CDR3 loop reads CASSYASGDAFF. CDR3 DNA sequence: TGTGCCAGCTCGTACGCGTCGGGAGACGCTTTCTTT.

The chain recombines TRBV11-3 with TRBJ2-1; TRBD2 matches 11 bases. Trimming cost V 3 bases and J 4 bases; bases outside gene matches: 5. The CDR3 loop spans 16 amino acids. Germline V gene lookup returns CDR1 SGHNT and CDR2 YENEEA. CDR3 nucleotides: TGTGCCAGCAGCTTTAGCGGGAGGGCCAGATACAATGAGCAGTTCTTC. Encoded protein: CASSFSGRARYNEQFF.

This chain joins TRBV4-1 and TRBJ1-2; D perhaps matches TRBD1 (5 bases). Between the trimmed V and J ends, which lost 0 bases and 4 bases, there was a span of 9 bases. The CDR3 extends over 14 amino acids. CDR1 and CDR2 (germline): MGHRA, YSYEKL. This CDR3 is CASSQEGTLYGYTF. The CDR3 region has the DNA TGCGCCAGCAGCCAAGAGGGGACCCTCTATGGCTACACCTTC.

The gene calls are TRBV6-6 and TRBJ1-4; D uncertain. Trimming removed 1 base from V and 7 bases from J, with 10 bases in between. The CDR3 runs 14 residues. Looked up from germline, CDR1 is MNHNY and CDR2 is SVGAGI (reference sequence). CDR3 sequence reads: CASSYFGGSEKLFF. The CDR3 nucleotides read TGTGCCAGCAGTTACTTTGGAGGGAGTGAAAAACTGTTTTTT.

The chain carries TRBV5-1 and TRBJ2-7; 10 bases match TRBD1. This CDR3 contains 15 residues. Trimming at V came to 4 bases and at J to 2 bases, leaving 6 bases not matched to a gene. From germline, CDR1 is SGHRS and CDR2 YFSETQ. The CDR3 region is CASSTGQGGTYEQYF. The CDR3 DNA sequence: TGCGCCAGCAGCACCGGACAGGGGGGCACCTACGAGCAGTACTTC.

In this sample, this clone turned up once. The chain joins TRBV2 to TRBJ2-7; 9 bases align to TRBD2. Germline assignment: CDR1 SNHLY and CDR2 FYNNEI. V lost 8 bases, J lost 7 bases, and 9 bases stayed unmatched. The CDR3 is 13 residues long. The chain's CDR3 is CASLREGLWEQYF. The CDR3 DNA follows: TGTGCCAGCCTGCGGGAGGGCCTTTGGGAGCAGTACTTC.

V gene TRBV12-2 combines with J gene TRBJ2-7; the DNA was not used to check the table's D call, TRBD1. TRBV12-2 is a documented pseudogene. The CDR3 covers 12 residues. CDR3 in amino acids: CASRRQGDEQYF. Written as DNA, the CDR3 is TGTGCAAGTCGCAGACAGGGGGACGAGCAGTACTTC.